This T cell receptor beta chain originates from a study of vaccination and CD4 T cells after COVID-19. Time point denoted: late sampling 161 to 241 days after vaccination in a few convalescent patients. V was clipped by 4 bases and J by 1 base, with 13 bases between them. The CDR3 is 15 amino acids. Germline CDR1 and CDR2: SGHTA and FQGNSA. MiXCR, run by TCRdb on the PCR reads, gives a single entry per CDR3 protein. There are some 26,000 distinct CDR3 sequences in the sample; over 40% occur only once, and roughly 5.5% lies in the top ten. The receptor was isolated from a human donor who had recovered from COVID-19. The chain employs TRBV7-2 and TRBJ1-1; D may be TRBD1 (5 bases). Sequencing was performed on CD4+ T cells from blood, taken about 7 months after SARS-CoV-2 vaccination. CDR3 nucleotides: TGTGCCAGCAGCTCTTTCGGGGGGAGGAACACTGAAGCTTTCTTT. Its protein product is CASSSFGGRNTEAFF.